The next 3 T cell receptor beta chains were all read from a single sample in a study of T cells in Graves' hyperthyroidism and ophthalmopathy. Amplified TCR beta CDR3 regions derived from RNA transcripts. HTBI primers were employed in a first-round RT-PCR of the TCR CDR3. Each CDR3 protein is one row after TCRdb ran MiXCR on the multiplex PCR reads. The data show about 500,000 distinct CDR3 sequences, with around 43% seen just once and about 45% held by the top ten. The sequencing input was peripheral blood or thyroid tissue (not recorded which). Every receptor here comes from an adult woman with Graves' disease, either hyperthyroidism or ophthalmopathy (not recorded which).

The V gene is TRBV10-3, the J gene TRBJ1-5; tentatively, D is TRBD1 (5 bases). Per the germline V gene, CDR1 is ENHRY and CDR2 is SYGVKD. The CDR3 is 15 residues long. Trimming removed 2 bases from V and 6 bases from J, with 14 bases in between. This CDR3 reads CAISEGAGAGQPQHF. The CDR3 region has the DNA TGTGCCATCAGTGAGGGGGCCGGGGCGGGTCAGCCCCAGCATTTT.

This CDR3 reads CASSFLPGGPALGQYF. DNA of the CDR3: TGTGCCAGCAGCTTCCTTCCGGGGGGACCGGCCCTAGGGCAGTACTTC. The J gene is TRBJ2-7, the V gene TRBV11-2, with 7 bases aligning to TRBD2. Germline CDR1 reads SGHAT; CDR2 reads FQNNGV. The CDR3 is 16 residues long. With 3 bases clipped from V and 9 bases from J, the junction kept 17 bases outside the gene matches.

This clonotype was counted at least ten times. The chain uses TRBV5-1 and TRBJ2-7; TRBD2 matches at 7 bases. The germline CDR1 and CDR2 sequences are SGHRS and YFSETQ. CDR3 length: 14 residues. The J segment lost 6 bases and the V segment lost 5 bases, leaving 11 bases of the junction unmatched. CDR3 coding DNA: TGCGCCAGCAGTTCCGGGACTACCTCTTCCGAGCAGTACTTC. It codes for CASSSGTTSSEQYF.